This T cell receptor beta chain comes out of a study of CD8+ T cells in alopecia areata. Overall study context: Treated patients were scored for severity by percent of scalp affected.

This sample's treatment: oral pan-JAK inhibitor, 5-10 mg twice daily. Notes on this clone: Its antigen is not identified. Distinct nucleotide sequences in the sample also encode this CDR3.

Findings of the study overall: Scalp lesions, especially in alopecia totalis/universalis, had higher clonality than normal scalp.

TCR sequencing used cDNA made by reverse transcription of extracted RNA. Measured with immunoSEQ multiplex PCR; TCRdb has only the in-frame clones, and not every one. The table has roughly 110,000 clones, around 84% seen once. The germline V gene encodes CDR1 SQVTM and CDR2 ANQGSEA. Trimming took off 3 bases at V and 1 base at J, with 3 bases between the two ends. CDR3 length: 11 amino acids. The sequence came from a human donor with alopecia areata. The material was CD8+ T cells sorted from blood, obtained at week 24, from a patient treated with tofacitinib. The J gene is TRBJ2-5, the V gene TRBV29-1; D unclear. This chain's CDR3 is CSVEGQETQYF. CDR3 DNA sequence: TGCAGCGTTGAGGGCCAAGAGACCCAGTACTTC. Full variable domain (rest looked up from reference TRBV29-1 and TRBJ2-5): SAVISQKPSRDICQRGTSLTIQCQVDSQVTMMFWYRQQPGQSLTLIATANQGSEATYESGFVIDKFPISRPNLTFSTLTVSNMSPEDSSIYLCSVEGQETQYFGPGTRLLVL.